Following are 27 T cell receptor beta chains from one sample sequenced in a study of control samples from healthy donors and cancer patients (TCRdb year 2020). Library construction relied on the immunoSEQ multiplex PCR assay. As stored in TCRdb, this immuneACCESS dataset retains in-frame rearrangements with V and J assigned. A fraction of the clones does not appear; measured against another copy, unresolved V genes explain less than half of the discrepancy, and the remainder lacks a known reason. This sample is represented by 55,000 to 90,000 clones; over 75% of them were singletons. The ten largest clones add up to approximately 30% of the sample. Sequencing input: blood. These receptors were taken from a man aged 50-60 years in good health.

The rearrangement joins TRBV6-2 or TRBV6-3 to TRBJ1-6; the match to TRBD1 covers 8 bases. Germline trimming cut 4 bases from V and 4 bases from J; bases unmatched to any gene: 6. CDR1 is MNHEY, CDR2 SVGEGT, per germline. This CDR3 has 16 residues. The CDR3 bases are TGTGCCAGCAGTTCCACCGACAGGGGTTATAATTCACCCCTCCACTTT. As protein: CASSSTDRGYNSPLHF.

The table lists this clone with a count of one. This chain joins TRBV30 and TRBJ2-7; TRBD1 aligns across 10 bases. Germline CDR1 reads GTSNPN; CDR2 reads SVGIG (reference sequence). V was pared by 3 bases and J by 3 bases, with 5 bases of the junction left unmatched. CDR3 length: 14 amino acids. As DNA, the CDR3 is TGTGCCTGGAGACGACGGGACAGGGGCTACGAGCAGTACTTC. Amino acids: CAWRRRDRGYEQYF.

The gene calls are TRBV5-4 and TRBJ2-5, with TRBD2 identical over 7 bases. CDR3 length equals 14 residues. With V trimmed by 0 bases and J by 2 bases, 1 base remained unmatched. Germline assignment: CDR1 SGHNT and CDR2 YYREEE (reference sequence). In DNA, the CDR3 is TGTGCCAGCAGCTTGGGCGGGGGACAAGAGACCCAGTACTTC. Translation: CASSLGGGQETQYF.

The rearrangement joins TRBV30 to TRBJ2-3; perhaps TRBD2 as D (6 bases). There are 14 residues in the CDR3. CDR1 is GTSNPN, CDR2 SVGIG, per germline (reference sequence). The V gene lost 5 bases and the J gene lost 2 bases, with 14 bases spanning the gap. Here the CDR3 DNA reads TGTGCCTGGCGGGACTGGCGCCTCACAGATACGCAGTATTTT. It encodes CAWRDWRLTDTQYF.

The chain links TRBV5-1 to TRBJ1-1; 7 bases agree with TRBD1. The CDR3 has 15 residues. The germline V gene encodes CDR1 SGHRS and CDR2 YFSETQ. The V and J ends lost 4 bases and 1 base, in that order; junction bases with no gene match: 7. The CDR3 DNA follows: TGCGCCAGCAGCCCCTCGGGACAGCAGAACACTGAAGCTTTCTTT. Amino acid sequence: CASSPSGQQNTEAFF.

V is TRBV24-1 and J is TRBJ1-2, with a possible D match to TRBD1 (5 bases). From germline, CDR1 is KGHDR and CDR2 SFDVKD. The V end lost 3 bases, the J end lost 8 bases, and 15 bases lay between the germline ends. The CDR3 totals 14 residues. The CDR3 bases are TGTGCCACCAGTGATGCCCCTCAGGGACGGGGCTACACCTTC. Amino acid sequence: CATSDAPQGRGYTF.

The chain uses TRBV5-4 and TRBJ2-5; D might be TRBD1 (6 bases). Per the germline V gene, CDR1 is SGHNT and CDR2 is YYREEE (reference sequence). The CDR3 extends over 16 amino acids. V lost 0 bases, J lost 5 bases, and 17 bases lay in between. CDR3 DNA: TGTGCCAGCAGCTTGGCGGTAAACCCTCAGGGGGAGACCCAGTACTTC. Its protein product is CASSLAVNPQGETQYF.

As for this clone: The same CDR3 can be traced to other DNA sequences in this sample. The rearrangement links TRBV5-1 to TRBJ1-5; D perhaps matches TRBD1 (5 bases). The CDR3 sequence is 15 residues long. Germline CDR1 SGHRS, CDR2 YFSETQ. Trimming stripped 0 bases from V and 5 bases from J, with 12 bases between. CDR3 sequence (DNA): TGCGCCAGCAGCTTGGGATGGGACCCTGATCAGCCCCAGCATTTT. Protein product: CASSLGWDPDQPQHF. Drawing the rest from reference TRBV5-1 and TRBJ1-5, the complete variable domain is KAGVTQTPRYLIKTRGQQVTLSCSPISGHRSVSWYQQTPGQGLQFLFEYFSETQRNKGNFPGRFSGRQFSNSRSEMNVSTLELGDSALYLCASSLGWDPDQPQHFGDGTRLSIL.

This sequence joins TRBV19 and TRBJ2-5; 7 bases agree with TRBD1. V lost 3 bases, J lost 4 bases, and 5 bases stayed unmatched. Germline values: CDR1 LNHDA, CDR2 SQIVND (reference sequence). This CDR3 is built from 14 residues. The CDR3 spells CASSIQAGGETQYF. The DNA of the CDR3 is TGTGCCAGTAGTATTCAGGCAGGGGGAGAGACCCAGTACTTC.

The chain is built from TRBV19 and TRBJ2-1, with unresolved D. Trimming stripped 0 bases from V and 3 bases from J, with 9 bases between. The V gene's germline CDR1 is LNHDA and CDR2 SQIVND (reference sequence). This CDR3 has 15 amino acids. CDR3 in DNA: TGTGCCAGTAGTATAGACGAAAACGTCTACAATGAGCAGTTCTTC. This codes for CASSIDENVYNEQFF.

This clone was observed once. The J gene is TRBJ2-5, the V gene TRBV6-2 or TRBV6-3, with a tentative D call TRBD2 (5 bases). V was cut by 2 bases and J by 0 bases, with 22 bases left in between. The germline V gene encodes CDR1 MNHEY and CDR2 SVGEGT. The CDR3 length is 19 residues. This CDR3 reads CASSYPGIWRLFYQETQYF. The CDR3 DNA is TGTGCCAGCAGTTACCCGGGTATATGGAGACTATTCTACCAAGAGACCCAGTACTTC.

The chain recombines TRBV18 with TRBJ1-5; TRBD1 might be the D (6 bases). V lost 3 bases and J 5 bases, leaving 11 bases between the germline ends. The CDR3 is made up of 14 amino acids. The germline V gene encodes CDR1 KGHSH and CDR2 LQKENI. The CDR3 region is CASSPRQADQPQHF. As DNA, the CDR3 is TGTGCCAGCTCACCGCGACAGGCCGATCAGCCCCAGCATTTT.

The chain joins TRBV5-4 to TRBJ2-5; TRBD2 matches 11 bases. The junction had 2 bases not matched to a gene; V was cut back by 4 bases and J by 3 bases. Germline V CDR1 and CDR2: SGHNT, YYREEE (reference sequence). The CDR3 has 14 residues. The CDR3 loop reads CASSALAGEETQYF. The CDR3 DNA reads TGTGCCAGCAGCGCACTAGCGGGGGAAGAGACCCAGTACTTC.

This chain connects TRBV19 to TRBJ2-6, with TRBD2 matching over 9 bases. CDR3 length: 15 amino acids. Germline assignment: CDR1 LNHDA and CDR2 SQIVND (reference sequence). Trimming took 8 bases from V and 0 from J; bases not matched to a gene: 2. CDR3 residues: CASGTSSSGANVLTF. The DNA of the CDR3 is TGTGCCAGTGGGACTAGCAGCTCTGGGGCCAACGTCCTGACTTTC.

The chain combines TRBV19 with TRBJ1-6; D possibly corresponds to TRBD1 (6 bases). V was cut by 9 bases and J by 5 bases, with 11 bases left in between. The CDR3 is 13 amino acids. Germline loops: CDR1 LNHDA, CDR2 SQIVND (reference sequence). The CDR3: CASRQVDNSPLHF. CDR3 nucleotide sequence: TGTGCCAGCCGACAGGTGGATAATTCACCCCTCCACTTT. The entire variable domain, with the rest obtained from reference TRBV19 and TRBJ1-6, is as follows: DGGITQSPKYLFRKEGQNVTLSCEQNLNHDAMYWYRQDPGQGLRLIYYSQIVNDFQKGDIAEGYSVSREKKESFPLTVTSAQKNPTAFYLCASRQVDNSPLHFGNGTRLTVT.

In regard to this clone: The junction shows a germline mismatch at one end, possibly a read error. J is TRBJ1-2 and V is TRBV2; D not certain. Germline V gene sequence: CDR1 SNHLY, CDR2 FYNNEI. CDR3 size: 12 residues. CDR3 in DNA: TGTGCCAGCAGTGATAGCCCCCTAGGCTCCACCTTC. It yields the protein CASSDSPLGSTF.

The rearrangement joins TRBV30 to TRBJ1-1, with D tentatively TRBD1 (5 bases). CDR1 GTSNPN and CDR2 SVGIG come from the germline V gene (reference sequence). Between the trimmed V and J ends, which lost 2 bases and 0 bases, there was a span of 22 bases. CDR3 length: 18 amino acids. The CDR3 loop reads CAWSPLSLFGTLNTEAFF. The DNA for the CDR3 is TGTGCCTGGAGTCCCCTTTCCCTTTTTGGGACTTTGAACACTGAAGCTTTCTTT. The full variable domain, its missing parts supplied by reference TRBV30 and TRBJ1-1, is SQTIHQWPATLVQPVGSPLSLECTVEGTSNPNLYWYRQAAGRGLQLLFYSVGIGQISSEVPQNLSASRPQDRQFILSSKKLLLSDSGFYLCAWSPLSLFGTLNTEAFFGQGTRLTVV.

This clone was counted once. The chain combines TRBV7-7 with TRBJ2-5; 8 bases agree with TRBD2. CDR3 length: 16 amino acids. Germline V gene lookup returns CDR1 SSHAT and CDR2 FNYEAQ (reference sequence). V dropped 0 bases and J dropped 4; count of bases not matched to a gene: 7. The CDR3, as DNA: TGTGCCAGCAGCTTAGCTAGCGGGGCCCCGGTAGAGACCCAGTACTTC. This sequence encodes CASSLASGAPVETQYF. Full variable domain (remainder filled in from reference TRBV7-7 and TRBJ2-5): GAGVSQSPRYKVTKRGQDVTLRCDPISSHATLYWYQQALGQGPEFLTYFNYEAQPDKSGLPSDRFSAERPEGSISTLTIQRTEQRDSAMYRCASSLASGAPVETQYFGPGTRLLVL.

This chain links TRBV15 with TRBJ1-6, with a weak D call TRBD1 (5 bases). V lost 1 base to trimming and J lost 3 bases, with 13 bases between them. From germline, CDR1 is LNHNV and CDR2 YYDKDF (reference sequence). This CDR3 region has 17 residues. The CDR3 loop is CATSRGQGWSYNSPLHF. The CDR3 bases are TGTGCCACCAGCAGAGGTCAGGGCTGGAGCTATAATTCACCCCTCCACTTT. The full variable domain, its missing parts supplied by reference TRBV15 and TRBJ1-6, is DAMVIQNPRYQVTQFGKPVTLSCSQTLNHNVMYWYQQKSSQAPKLLFHYYDKDFNNEADTPDNFQSRRPNTSFCFLDIRSPGLGDTAMYLCATSRGQGWSYNSPLHFGNGTRLTVT.

The chain employs TRBV4-3 and TRBJ2-7, with TRBD1 identical over 8 bases. This CDR3 has 15 amino acids. V dropped 1 base and J dropped 2; count of bases not matched to a gene: 4. The germline V gene has CDR1 LGHNA and CDR2 YSLEER. The CDR3 nucleotides read TGCGCCAGCAGCCAAGGGACAGGGAAAGCCTACGAGCAGTACTTC. Translation: CASSQGTGKAYEQYF.

J is TRBJ1-1 and V is TRBV30, with D uncertain. The V gene lost 1 base and the J gene lost 6 bases, with 6 bases spanning the gap. The CDR3 is 11 residues long. Germline-derived CDR1 and CDR2 are GTSNPN and SVGIG (reference sequence). CDR3 in DNA: TGTGCCTGGAGTGGATACCCTGAAGCTTTCTTT. Protein product: CAWSGYPEAFF.

The chain has TRBV3-1 (or the pseudogene TRBV3-2) and TRBJ2-6, with D tentatively TRBD2 (6 bases). The ends were cut back, 0 bases at V and 0 bases at J, with 15 bases in the middle. Germline assignment: CDR1 LGHDT and CDR2 YNNKEL (reference sequence). The CDR3 runs 19 residues. Here the CDR3 reads CASSQERGRISSGANVLTF. CDR3 in DNA: TGTGCCAGCAGCCAAGAGCGGGGACGGATAAGCTCTGGGGCCAACGTCCTGACTTTC.

The chain couples TRBV12-3 or TRBV12-4 to TRBJ2-7; 8 bases match TRBD1. V shed 5 bases and J 6 bases; nucleotides not matched to a gene: 6. The CDR3 is 13 residues long. The CDR3 reads CASSLRQGSEQYF. The DNA of the CDR3 is TGTGCCAGCAGTCTCCGACAGGGGAGCGAGCAGTACTTC.

The chain uses TRBV25-1 and TRBJ2-7; the D is unclear. The V end was cut by 8 bases, the J end by 4 bases, with 9 bases between. CDR1 is MGHDK and CDR2 is SYGVNS in the germline V gene. There are 11 residues in the CDR3. DNA for the CDR3: TGTGCCAGCGGTAGAGGTTACGAGCAGTACTTC. Protein product: CASGRGYEQYF.

The chain carries TRBV12-3 or TRBV12-4 and TRBJ2-1; TRBD2 matches 7 bases. V lost 6 bases to trimming and J lost 4 bases; unmatched junction nucleotides: 3. This CDR3 is built from 13 residues. The CDR3 sequence: CASSLSGYNEQFF. CDR3 in DNA: TGTGCCAGCAGCCTTAGCGGGTACAATGAGCAGTTCTTC.

The rearrangement joins TRBV6-2 or TRBV6-3 to TRBJ2-4; D remains ambiguous. CDR3 length: 15 amino acids. Between the trimmed V and J ends, which lost 5 bases and 0 bases, there was a span of 11 bases. Germline V gives CDR1 MNHEY, CDR2 SVGEGT. The CDR3 nucleotides are TGTGCCAGCAGTCCCAATATGCTAGCCAAAAACATTCAGTACTTC. It translates to CASSPNMLAKNIQYF.

The sample holds many counts of this clone. In the same sample, other DNA sequences code for this CDR3. The chain joins TRBV5-1 to TRBJ1-5, with D possibly matching TRBD1 (6 bases). The CDR3 length is 13 residues. V shed 4 bases and J shed 5 bases, with 10 bases lying between them. The germline CDR1 and CDR2 sequences are SGHRS and YFSETQ. The CDR3 protein is CASSEDSYQPQHF. The DNA of the CDR3 is TGCGCCAGCAGCGAGGACAGTTATCAGCCCCAGCATTTT.